This is a list of T cell receptor beta chains from one sample in a study of T-cell memory formation after mild COVID-19. TCRdb re-called the 5' RACE reads through MiXCR, storing one row per CDR3 protein. The repertoire has about 430,000 distinct CDR3 sequences, roughly 24% of them found once; the top ten carry around 9.5%. Sequenced: PBMCs or a T cell subset sorted from them (not recorded which). These receptors were obtained from an adult woman who had mild COVID-19 (a few samples of this study predate the infection). Cell type and time point are not known. CDR3s include the opening cysteine and the closing phenylalanine or tryptophan. The order of the fields is clone size, V gene, D gene, J gene, CDR3 DNA, CDR3 protein. The D gene is left open where the match is weak. Size is omitted from some rows. Given values are once, few, many or a class for expanded clones.

>NA|TRBV6-1|TRBD1|TRBJ1-5
TGTGCCAGCAGGAGGAGACAGGGAAGGGGTCAGCCCCAGCATTTT
CASRRRQGRGQPQHF
>NA|TRBV18|TRBD1|TRBJ1-1
TGTGCCAGCTCACTCCAGGGGGGAGCTTCGAACACTGAAGCTTTCTTT
CASSLQGGASNTEAFF
>few|TRBV5-5|TRBD1|TRBJ2-7
TGTGCCAGCAGCCCTAGGGGGCTCAACGAGCAGTACTTC
CASSPRGLNEQYF
>few|TRBV9|TRBD1|TRBJ2-1
TGTGCCAGCAGCCCGCCCCGGACAGGCCCCGGCAATGAGCAGTTCTTC
CASSPPRTGPGNEQFF
>NA|TRBV29-1|NA|TRBJ2-7
TGCAGCGTTGACACGGACAACTACGAGCAGTACTTC
CSVDTDNYEQYF
>few|TRBV5-1|NA|TRBJ2-3
TGCGCCAGCAGCCCGGCTAGCGTTGATACGCAGTATTTT
CASSPASVDTQYF
>NA|TRBV2|NA|TRBJ1-1
TGTGCCAGCAGTGGGACGGGGTTTCGGGAAGCTTTCTTT
CASSGTGFREAFF
>NA|TRBV5-6|NA|TRBJ2-1
TGTGCCAGCAGCGCGACAGTAAATGAGCAGTTCTTC
CASSATVNEQFF
>NA|TRBV20-1|NA|TRBJ1-6
TGCAGTGCTAGTCTAGGGGGTAATTCACCCCTCCACTTT
CSASLGGNSPLHF
>few|TRBV7-3|TRBD2|TRBJ2-2
TGTGCCAGCAGCTCTAGCGGGAGGGCACGTGGGGAGCTGTTTTTT
CASSSSGRARGELFF
>few|TRBV7-8|NA|TRBJ1-1
TGTGCCAGCAGCTCAACAAGGCCGGGACCTGGCATGAACACTGAAGCTTTCTTT
CASSSTRPGPGMNTEAFF
>few|TRBV19|TRBD2|TRBJ2-1
TGTGCCAGTAGTTATTCCACAGGGCGGGAGGGCTACAATGAGCAGTTCTTC
CASSYSTGREGYNEQFF
>NA|TRBV12-3/TRBV12-4|NA|TRBJ1-2
TGTGCCAGCAGCCTGACCTATGGCTACACCTTC
CASSLTYGYTF
>few|TRBV18|NA|TRBJ1-4
TGTGCCAGCTCACCAGGGCCAACCTCGGGGGCACTGTTTTTT
CASSPGPTSGALFF
>many|TRBV24-1|NA|TRBJ2-1
TGTGCCACCAGTGACCCTCTGTTCTCCTACAATGAGCAGTTCTTC
CATSDPLFSYNEQFF
>few|TRBV7-9|TRBD1|TRBJ1-2
TGTGCCATAAAGACAGGGTGGAACTATGGCTACACCTTC
CAIKTGWNYGYTF
>NA|TRBV20-1|NA|TRBJ2-7
TGCAGTGCTAGAGATCCGACAGTGGGCTACGAGCAGTACTTC
CSARDPTVGYEQYF
>NA|TRBV9|NA|TRBJ2-3
TGTGCCAGCAGCGCCAGTTCCACAGATACGCAGTATTTT
CASSASSTDTQYF
>NA|TRBV6-2/TRBV6-3|TRBD2|TRBJ2-1
TGTGCCAGCAGTTCCCCGGGACTAGCTTTCTTTGAGCAGTTCTTC
CASSSPGLAFFEQFF